The T cell receptor beta chain under discussion was sequenced for a study of blood T cell repertoires in COVID-19. Study context: Nucleic acid was either cDNA or gDNA, and it came from T cells, B-cell-depleted T cells, or PBMCs.

Clones were read by immunoSEQ multiplex PCR, and TCRdb kept only the in-frame ones, dropping some. The sample has 200,000 to 250,000 clones; around 89% are singletons. The CDR3 is 17 residues long. Germline V gene sequence: CDR1 LGHNA, CDR2 YNFKEQ. The junction had 10 bases not matched to a gene; V was cut back by 3 bases and J by 1 base. What was sequenced was peripheral blood. The TCR originated in a man aged 25 to 40 with COVID-19, enrolled during active disease. This rearrangement joins TRBV4-2 to TRBJ2-3, with 7 bases fitting TRBD2. In DNA, the CDR3 is TGTGCCAGCAGCCAGTGGAGGGAACGGGGGGGCACAGATACGCAGTATTTT. This translates into CASSQWRERGGTDTQYF.